Following are 16 T cell receptor beta chains from one sample sequenced in a study of Ad26.COV2.S vaccination and SARS-CoV-2 variants. Treatment here: around 19 received Ad26.COV2.S at low or high dose, single or two shots; about 5 received placebo; per-sample allocation not given. At day 63 after the first vaccine or placebo injection, samples were drawn. TCRdb's copy holds only in-frame clones and misses some; the assay was immunoSEQ multiplex PCR. Altogether around 340,000 clones are present, 85% to 90% being singletons, with the ten largest covering roughly 5%. Sequences were derived from peripheral blood, sampled in a trial of Ad26.COV2.S vaccine versus placebo. Receptors originate from a person between 18 and 65 years old who received the Ad26.COV2.S COVID-19 vaccine or a placebo.

V is TRBV5-6 and J is TRBJ2-1; 12 bases agree with TRBD2. The trim removed 4 bases at V and 2 bases at J, leaving 4 bases unmatched. The CDR3 totals 16 residues. Germline V gives CDR1 SGHDT, CDR2 YYEEEE. The CDR3, as DNA: TGTGCCAGCAGCCCTCGACTAGCGGGGGCCTACAATGAGCAGTTCTTC. Translating gives CASSPRLAGAYNEQFF.

The gene calls are TRBV5-5 and TRBJ2-3, with D perhaps given as TRBD1 or TRBD2 (6 bases each). Germline V CDR1 and CDR2: SGHKS, YYEKEE (reference sequence). The CDR3 sequence is 16 residues long. Trimming stripped 4 bases from V and 0 bases from J, with 15 bases between. The CDR3 loop reads CASSQYTGRSTDTQYF. In nucleotides, the CDR3 is TGTGCCAGCAGCCAATACACAGGGAGGAGCACAGATACGCAGTATTTT.

The chain combines TRBV4-3 with TRBJ2-3; TRBD2 aligns across 14 bases. The V gene's germline CDR1 is LGHNA and CDR2 YSLEER. This CDR3 spans 19 amino acids. The junction had 11 bases not matched to a gene; V was cut back by 4 bases and J by 2 bases. The CDR3 is CASSRRLAGGPKNTDTQYF. The CDR3 DNA sequence: TGCGCCAGCAGCCGCCGACTAGCGGGGGGGCCGAAGAACACAGATACGCAGTATTTT.

The chain carries TRBV6-1 and TRBJ1-1; 7 bases align to TRBD1. Germline loops: CDR1 MNHNS, CDR2 SASEGT. V trimming: 1 base; J trimming: 6 bases; junction bases outside the gene matches: 8. The CDR3 covers 15 residues. The CDR3 sequence is CASSEERTGRPEAFF. CDR3 nucleotide sequence: TGTGCCAGCAGTGAAGAGAGGACAGGCCGGCCTGAAGCTTTCTTT.

This rearrangement joins TRBV7-9 to TRBJ1-2; D remains ambiguous. The V gene's germline CDR1 is SEHNR and CDR2 FQNEAQ (reference sequence). V gave up 1 base and J gave up 5 bases, with 14 bases separating them. The CDR3 covers 15 residues. CDR3 sequence reads: CASSLVSAGVYGYTF. CDR3 DNA sequence: TGTGCCAGCAGCTTAGTTTCGGCAGGAGTTTATGGCTACACCTTC.

This chain joins TRBV7-3 and TRBJ2-5; D possibly corresponds to TRBD2 (6 bases). This CDR3 has 14 amino acids. The V gene's germline CDR1 is SGHTA and CDR2 FQGTGA. The ends were cut back, 2 bases at V and 5 bases at J, with 12 bases in the middle. Here the CDR3 DNA reads TGTGCCAGCAGCTTAGCGGGCCGGGGGGAGACCCAGTACTTC. This sequence encodes CASSLAGRGETQYF.

Concerning this clone: One end of the junction is discordant with germline, which a read error may explain. The DNA for the CDR3 is TGTGCCAGCAGTCTCTCTGGCGGAGCCCCCGTCTTC. Residues: CASSLSGGAPVF. The chain combines TRBV28 with TRBJ2-1; D remains ambiguous. Germline CDR1 reads MDHEN; CDR2 reads SYDVKM. The CDR3 contains 12 residues.

The V gene is TRBV5-4, the J gene TRBJ2-6; D is perhaps TRBD1 or TRBD2 (6 bases each). CDR3 length: 16 amino acids. The V gene's germline CDR1 is SGHNT and CDR2 YYREEE (reference sequence). Deletions cut 0 bases from V and 2 bases from J, with 9 bases between. The CDR3 coding sequence is TGTGCCAGCAGCTTGGCCGGGGGCGCTGGGGCCAACGTCCTGACTTTC. It codes for CASSLAGGAGANVLTF.

This chain links TRBV5-1 with TRBJ2-2, with unresolved D. CDR1 SGHRS and CDR2 YFSETQ come from the germline V gene. The CDR3 contains 17 residues. Trimming took 4 bases from V and 1 from J, leaving 17 bases between them. DNA for the CDR3: TGCGCCAGCAGCCCAATCAACCGGGCATTGAACACCGGGGAGCTGTTTTTT. This translates into CASSPINRALNTGELFF.

The genes are TRBV7-2 and TRBJ1-1; D ambiguous. The V end was cut by 10 bases, the J end by 1 base, with 19 bases between. This CDR3 comprises 15 residues. CDR1 and CDR2 (germline): SGHTA, FQGNSA. This chain's CDR3 is CATARSTTRNTEAFF. The DNA for the CDR3 is TGTGCCACAGCCCGGAGTACGACCCGGAACACTGAAGCTTTCTTT.

The chain combines TRBV6-5 with TRBJ1-2, with TRBD1 as a possible D gene (6 bases). There are 12 residues in the CDR3. Trimming removed 7 bases from V and 2 bases from J, with 8 bases in between. Germline V gives CDR1 MNHEY, CDR2 SVGAGI. The CDR3 loop is CASKGVNYGYTF. The DNA for the CDR3 is TGTGCCAGCAAGGGGGTGAACTATGGCTACACCTTC.

This sequence joins TRBV7-9 and TRBJ2-1; 14 nucleotides align to TRBD2. Losses at the gene ends were 3 bases for V and 6 bases for J; bases not matched to a gene: 4. Germline V lookup: CDR1 SEHNR, CDR2 FQNEAQ (reference sequence). This CDR3 spans 16 amino acids. CDR3 bases: TGTGCCAGCAGCTTTCGAGGGACTAGCGGGAGCAATGAGCAGTTCTTC. This sequence encodes CASSFRGTSGSNEQFF.

The rearrangement joins TRBV27 to TRBJ2-1, with TRBD2 identical over 11 bases. Germline CDR1 MNHEY, CDR2 SMNVEV (reference sequence). Trimming cost V 5 bases and J 4 bases; bases outside gene matches: 4. This CDR3 is built from 15 residues. This chain's CDR3 is CASSTGTSGYNEQFF. The CDR3 DNA sequence: TGTGCCAGCAGTACCGGGACTAGCGGTTACAATGAGCAGTTCTTC.

This sequence joins TRBV5-1 and TRBJ2-1; D may be TRBD1 (5 bases). V shed 0 bases and J shed 2 bases, with 15 bases lying between them. The CDR3 has 17 residues. Germline assignment: CDR1 SGHRS and CDR2 YFSETQ. DNA of the CDR3: TGCGCCAGCAGCTTGGCCCGGCAGGAAGGGGCCTACAATGAGCAGTTCTTC. Residues: CASSLARQEGAYNEQFF.

The rearrangement joins TRBV5-1 to TRBJ1-5; TRBD1 might be the D (5 bases). The CDR3 runs 16 residues. The germline CDR1 and CDR2 sequences are SGHRS and YFSETQ. Trimming took off 0 bases at V and 4 bases at J, with 14 bases between the two ends. The CDR3 loop reads CASSLGGQGGNQPQHF. In DNA form, the CDR3 reads TGCGCCAGCAGCTTGGGTGGCCAGGGAGGGAATCAGCCCCAGCATTTT. Using reference TRBV5-1 and TRBJ1-5 for the parts outside the CDR3, the full variable domain is KAGVTQTPRYLIKTRGQQVTLSCSPISGHRSVSWYQQTPGQGLQFLFEYFSETQRNKGNFPGRFSGRQFSNSRSEMNVSTLELGDSALYLCASSLGGQGGNQPQHFGDGTRLSIL.

This rearrangement joins TRBV4-1 to TRBJ2-5, with D tentatively TRBD1 (7 bases). CDR1 is MGHRA, CDR2 YSYEKL, per germline. This CDR3 region has 16 residues. V lost 2 bases and J 2 bases, leaving 15 bases between the germline ends. CDR3 in amino acids: CASSQLWGDRQETQYF. CDR3 nucleotide sequence: TGCGCCAGCAGCCAACTCTGGGGGGACAGACAAGAGACCCAGTACTTC.